A single sample gave rise to the 17 T cell receptor beta chains below, sequenced in a study of cytomegalovirus exposure and HLA in healthy donors. Measured with immunoSEQ multiplex PCR; TCRdb has only the in-frame clones, and not every one. This sample has 180,000 or so clones, with around nine tenths found just once. Sequencing input: PBMCs. Receptors originate from a young woman in good health and CMV-seronegative.

This clone was seen just once. The chain has TRBV6-5 and TRBJ1-2, with 12 bases aligning to TRBD1. The V and J ends lost 6 bases and 8 bases, in that order; junction bases with no gene match: 7. Germline values: CDR1 MNHEY, CDR2 SVGAGI. The CDR3 spans 14 residues. CDR3 amino acids: CASRPWDRGLGYTF. In DNA form, the CDR3 reads TGTGCCAGCAGACCTTGGGACAGGGGGCTCGGCTACACCTTC.

This clone was detected only once. This rearrangement joins TRBV6-5 to TRBJ1-4; TRBD1 is a possible D gene (5 bases). V was clipped by 0 bases and J by 1 base, with 6 bases between them. Germline V CDR1 and CDR2: MNHEY, SVGAGI. The CDR3 spans 15 residues. This chain's CDR3 is CASSYSGGTNEKLFF. The CDR3 DNA sequence: TGTGCCAGCAGTTACTCGGGGGGAACTAATGAAAAACTGTTTTTT.

This chain uses TRBV4-2 with TRBJ1-1; D call uncertain. V was cut by 2 bases and J by 0 bases, with 13 bases left in between. CDR1 and CDR2 from the germline V gene are LGHNA and YNFKEQ. The CDR3 is 16 residues long. The CDR3 spells CASSQYAERMNTEAFF. The CDR3 DNA reads as TGTGCCAGCAGCCAATACGCGGAACGCATGAACACTGAAGCTTTCTTT.

The chain links TRBV2 to TRBJ1-1; 12 bases are shared with TRBD1. CDR1 SNHLY and CDR2 FYNNEI come from the germline V gene. CDR3 length equals 16 residues. The trim removed 10 bases at V and 7 bases at J, leaving 16 bases unmatched. CDR3 amino acids: CAITYRDRGLGGEAFF. The CDR3 DNA reads TGTGCCATCACTTACCGGGACAGGGGGCTGGGCGGTGAAGCTTTCTTT.

This clone was observed a few times. The V gene is TRBV7-9, the J gene TRBJ1-6; D call uncertain. Germline CDR1 SEHNR, CDR2 FQNEAQ (reference sequence). The CDR3 totals 12 residues. V shed 6 bases and J shed 7 bases, with 7 bases lying between them. The CDR3 sequence is CASRQLNSPLHF. The CDR3 coding sequence is TGTGCCAGCAGACAGTTAAATTCACCCCTCCACTTT.

This chain connects TRBV13 to TRBJ2-3; no clear D. This CDR3 has 15 residues. Germline CDR1 reads PRHDT; CDR2 reads FYEKMQ (reference sequence). V dropped 1 base and J dropped 0 bases, with 8 bases sitting between them. The CDR3 DNA follows: TGTGCCAGCAGCTTAGCCTACCCTAGCACAGATACGCAGTATTTT. Protein sequence: CASSLAYPSTDTQYF.

In this sample, this clone turned up once. The V and J genes are TRBV6-1 and TRBJ2-2; tentative D call: TRBD2 (6 bases). The CDR3 covers 14 residues. Germline V gene data show CDR1 as MNHNS and CDR2 as SASEGT. Trimming pared 5 bases from V and 3 bases from J, leaving 10 bases between. CDR3 in amino acids: CASSQPSDTGELFF. In DNA form, the CDR3 reads TGTGCCAGCAGTCAACCTAGCGACACCGGGGAGCTGTTTTTT.

DNA for the CDR3: TGTGCCAGCAGGACGAATCTAGTGGGCACAGATACGCAGTATTTT. The encoded protein is CASRTNLVGTDTQYF. V usage is TRBV2 and J usage is TRBJ2-3; unclear D gene. The germline CDR1 and CDR2 sequences are SNHLY and FYNNEI. The V end was cut by 6 bases, the J end by 1 base, with 14 bases between. This CDR3 spans 15 amino acids.

The chain uses TRBV11-2 and TRBJ1-5; D gene unclear. V was trimmed by 5 bases and J by 0 bases, leaving 5 bases between them. Germline V gives CDR1 SGHAT, CDR2 FQNNGV. The CDR3 has 13 residues. For the CDR3, the DNA is TGTGCCAGCAGCATCGTTAGCAATCAGCCCCAGCATTTT. Its translation: CASSIVSNQPQHF.

V usage is TRBV2 and J usage is TRBJ2-5, with 7 bases that match TRBD1. Germline trimming cut 4 bases from V and 4 bases from J; bases unmatched to any gene: 12. The germline CDR1 and CDR2 sequences are SNHLY and FYNNEI. The CDR3 runs 16 residues. CDR3 sequence reads: CASSAQLQGIGETQYF. As DNA, the CDR3 is TGTGCCAGCAGTGCACAACTACAGGGGATCGGAGAGACCCAGTACTTC.

V is TRBV5-1 and J is TRBJ2-1; D is possibly TRBD1 (6 bases). The CDR3 length is 14 residues. Germline CDR1 SGHRS, CDR2 YFSETQ. V lost 0 bases and J 6 bases, leaving 10 bases between the germline ends. CDR3 loop: CASSLVRGGNEQFF. The CDR3 DNA reads TGCGCCAGCAGCTTGGTCAGGGGTGGCAATGAGCAGTTCTTC.

The rearrangement links TRBV5-4 to TRBJ2-7; maybe TRBD1 (6 bases). The CDR3 runs 15 residues. The germline V gene has CDR1 SGHNT and CDR2 YYREEE (reference sequence). Trimming cost V 4 bases and J 2 bases, with 16 bases left between them. CDR3 region: CASSVPRDTAYEQYF. Written as DNA, the CDR3 is TGTGCCAGCAGCGTCCCCCGGGACACCGCCTACGAGCAGTACTTC.

This chain joins TRBV13 and TRBJ1-6; possible D gene TRBD1, 5 bases. V was shortened by 5 bases and J by 10 bases, with 9 bases between the two germline ends. Germline values: CDR1 PRHDT, CDR2 FYEKMQ (reference sequence). The CDR3 length is 12 residues. CDR3 DNA sequence: TGTGCCAGCAGCGGCGGGGGATCACCCCTCCACTTT. It specifies CASSGGGSPLHF.

V usage is TRBV15 and J usage is TRBJ2-7; D possibly corresponds to TRBD1 (5 bases). Germline V lookup: CDR1 LNHNV, CDR2 YYDKDF (reference sequence). This CDR3 is built from 15 residues. The V gene lost 1 base and the J gene lost 2 bases, with 12 bases spanning the gap. CDR3 DNA sequence: TGTGCCACCAGCAGAGGTGGGCAGGGCGCCTACGAGCAGTACTTC. This encodes CATSRGGQGAYEQYF.

The chain recombines TRBV4-1 with TRBJ1-5, with D unclear. CDR3 length: 14 residues. Germline CDR1 MGHRA, CDR2 YSYEKL. The germline V and J ends were trimmed by 1 base and 4 bases, with 8 bases remaining between them. CDR3 protein: CASSQVPNNQPQHF. CDR3 in DNA: TGCGCCAGCAGCCAAGTCCCAAATAATCAGCCCCAGCATTTT.

This rearrangement joins TRBV7-2 to TRBJ2-7; 7 bases are shared with TRBD2. This CDR3 is built from 15 residues. Germline V gene lookup returns CDR1 SGHTA and CDR2 FQGNSA. V lost 1 base and J lost 6; bases outside the gene matches: 9. The CDR3 nucleotides read TGTGCCAGCAGCTTAGTTGGCGGGGGAGGTCTCGAGCAGTACTTC. Protein: CASSLVGGGGLEQYF. The full variable domain, with the rest looked up from reference TRBV7-2 and TRBJ2-7, is GAGVSQSPSNKVTEKGKDVELRCDPISGHTALYWYRQSLGQGLEFLIYFQGNSAPDKSGLPSDRFSAERTGGSVSTLTIQRTQQEDSAVYLCASSLVGGGGLEQYFGPGTRLTVT.

V gene TRBV9 combines with J gene TRBJ1-3; no clear D. CDR3 length equals 15 residues. Germline loops: CDR1 SGDLS, CDR2 YYNGEE. V was cut by 0 bases and J by 3 bases, with 10 bases left in between. CDR3 sequence: CASSVAVTFGNTIYF. CDR3 DNA sequence: TGTGCCAGCAGCGTAGCGGTGACTTTTGGAAACACCATATATTTT.